Below are 26 T cell receptor beta chains sequenced from a single sample in a study of OX40 agonist ivuxolimab in advanced cancers. Clones were sequenced by immunoSEQ multiplex PCR, and TCRdb holds only the in-frame ones, with some missing. The top ten clones hold around 6% of a sample with about 97,000 clones, less than 90% of them seen once. The source was CD4+ or CD8+ T cells sorted from blood, collected in a trial of the OX40 agonist ivuxolimab. The source is an adult with an advanced solid tumor such as melanoma, head and neck, liver or kidney cancer.

This rearrangement joins TRBV7-9 to TRBJ2-7; D gene uncertain. Germline V gene data show CDR1 as SEHNR and CDR2 as FQNEAQ (reference sequence). The CDR3 is made up of 14 amino acids. The V end lost 3 bases, the J end lost 2 bases, and 11 bases lay between the germline ends. CDR3 DNA sequence: TGTGCCAGCAGCTTCCCCCCTGACCCCTACGAGCAGTACTTC. It codes for CASSFPPDPYEQYF.

Written as DNA, the CDR3 is TGTGCCAGCAGCTTAGGACTAGTTCCGGGATACGAGCAGTACTTC. Translating it yields CASSLGLVPGYEQYF. The chain recombines TRBV7-2 with TRBJ2-7, with a tentative D call TRBD2 (6 bases). Germline V gene lookup returns CDR1 SGHTA and CDR2 FQGNSA. This CDR3 has 15 amino acids. Deletions cut 1 base from V and 4 bases from J, with 14 bases between.

The rearrangement links TRBV6-5 to TRBJ1-2; D might be TRBD1 (6 bases). The CDR3 spans 15 residues. Germline-derived CDR1 and CDR2 are MNHEY and SVGAGI. V shed 0 bases and J shed 6 bases, with 14 bases lying between them. CDR3 protein: CASSYSQGLRNGYTF. The CDR3 nucleotides are TGTGCCAGCAGTTACTCTCAGGGGTTGAGGAATGGCTACACCTTC.

The CDR3 loop reads CASSQSPLVEAFF. CDR3 DNA sequence: TGTGCCAGCAGCCAATCACCCTTGGTTGAAGCTTTCTTT. This chain connects TRBV7-9 to TRBJ1-1; D remains unclear. The ends were cut back, 5 bases at V and 7 bases at J, with 14 bases in the middle. Germline CDR1 is SEHNR and CDR2 is FQNEAQ (reference sequence). CDR3 size: 13 residues.

The gene calls are TRBV7-2 and TRBJ1-4, with D perhaps matching TRBD1 (5 bases). The length of the CDR3 is 13 residues. V gave up 1 base and J gave up 7 bases, with 7 bases separating them. The germline V gene encodes CDR1 SGHTA and CDR2 FQGNSA. The CDR3: CASSLVQGEKLFF. Written as DNA, the CDR3 is TGTGCCAGCAGCTTAGTCCAGGGTGAAAAACTGTTTTTT.

Comment on this clone: At one end the junction does not follow the germline gene, possibly because of a read error. The genes are TRBV5-1 and TRBJ1-1; 11 bases map to TRBD1. The germline V gene has CDR1 SGHRS and CDR2 YFSETQ. The CDR3 runs to 14 residues. DNA for the CDR3: TGCGCCAGCAGCATACGAGGACAGGGGGCTGAAGGTTTCTTT. Its protein is CASSIRGQGAEGFF.

The chain is built from TRBV21-1 and TRBJ2-7. TRBV21-1 is annotated as a pseudogene. The CDR3 runs 11 residues. CDR3 coding DNA: TGTGCCAGCAGTTTGGGACCCCAGAAGTACTTC. Translating gives CASSLGPQKYF.

This chain uses TRBV7-9 with TRBJ2-1; 10 bases are a match to TRBD2. This CDR3 is 18 amino acids long. The V and J ends lost 0 bases and 4 bases, in that order; junction bases with no gene match: 9. The germline CDR1 and CDR2 sequences are SEHNR and FQNEAQ (reference sequence). The CDR3 DNA follows: TGTGCCAGCAGCTTAGCGAGGAGCGGGGGGGTCAATTACAATGAGCAGTTCTTC. It is translated as CASSLARSGGVNYNEQFF.

The rearrangement joins TRBV5-1 to TRBJ1-1; TRBD1 agrees at 7 bases. V trimming: 5 bases; J trimming: 4 bases; junction bases outside the gene matches: 11. In germline, CDR1 is SGHRS, CDR2 YFSETQ. The CDR3 length is 15 residues. CDR3 sequence reads: CASRVGRGLSTEAFF. In DNA form, the CDR3 reads TGCGCCAGCAGAGTGGGGAGGGGGCTGAGCACTGAAGCTTTCTTT.

The V and J genes are TRBV13 and TRBJ2-7; no definite D call. CDR1 is PRHDT and CDR2 is FYEKMQ in the germline V gene (reference sequence). CDR3 length equals 14 residues. V lost 0 bases and J 6 bases, leaving 12 bases between the germline ends. The CDR3 sequence is CASSLGRRTIEQYF. CDR3 nucleotide sequence: TGTGCCAGCAGCTTAGGCCGTAGAACTATCGAGCAGTACTTC.

The CDR3 nucleotides are TGTGCCAGCAGCACATATCAAGAGACCCAGTACTTC. It yields the protein CASSTYQETQYF. The J gene is TRBJ2-5, the V gene TRBV7-2; unclear D gene. The V and J ends lost 5 bases and 2 bases respectively, with 6 bases between them. The CDR3 has 12 amino acids. Germline CDR1 and CDR2: SGHTA and FQGNSA. Full variable domain (missing parts from reference TRBV7-2 and TRBJ2-5): GAGVSQSPSNKVTEKGKDVELRCDPISGHTALYWYRQSLGQGLEFLIYFQGNSAPDKSGLPSDRFSAERTGGSVSTLTIQRTQQEDSAVYLCASSTYQETQYFGPGTRLLVL.

This clone was recorded once. The chain joins TRBV4-3 to TRBJ1-2, with D possibly matching TRBD1 (5 bases). The V gene lost 4 bases and the J gene lost 0 bases, with 9 bases spanning the gap. Germline V gene lookup returns CDR1 LGHNA and CDR2 YSLEER. The CDR3 runs to 14 residues. CDR3 residues: CASSLDSTNYGYTF. Here the CDR3 DNA reads TGCGCCAGCAGCCTAGACAGTACTAACTATGGCTACACCTTC.

The chain links TRBV30 to TRBJ2-7; unclear D gene. The germline CDR1 and CDR2 sequences are GTSNPN and SVGIG (reference sequence). V lost 3 bases, J lost 0 bases, and 9 bases lay in between. The CDR3 has 13 residues. Here the CDR3 reads CAWSRSYSYEQYF. In DNA form, the CDR3 reads TGTGCCTGGAGCAGGAGTTACTCCTACGAGCAGTACTTC.

The chain couples TRBV29-1 to TRBJ2-5, with TRBD2 matching over 8 bases. The J call may be wrong; the DNA end is better matched by TRBJ2-7. Germline lookup yields CDR1 SQVTM and CDR2 ANQGSEA. The CDR3 has 14 amino acids. The CDR3 is CSAGRAKSTYEQYF. CDR3 in DNA: TGCAGCGCCGGGAGGGCAAAATCAACCTACGAGCAGTACTTC.

This clone has a single count. The rearrangement joins TRBV7-6 to TRBJ2-5; tentative D call: TRBD2 (7 bases). With 1 base removed from V and 5 bases from J, the gap between germline ends came to 11 bases. CDR3 length: 14 amino acids. The germline CDR1 and CDR2 sequences are SGHVS and FNYEAQ. CDR3 loop: CASSLGGGPETQYF. For the CDR3, the DNA is TGTGCCAGCAGCTTAGGGGGGGGGCCTGAGACCCAGTACTTC.

The gene calls are TRBV4-1 and TRBJ1-5, with 10 bases lining up with TRBD1. Germline assignment: CDR1 MGHRA and CDR2 YSYEKL. CDR3 length equals 16 residues. The V segment lost 4 bases and the J segment 4 bases; nucleotides outside the gene matches: 7. The CDR3 coding sequence is TGCGCCAGCAGCCCTCAAATGGGACAGGGGAATCAGCCCCAGCATTTT. Translating it yields CASSPQMGQGNQPQHF.

J is TRBJ1-1 and V is TRBV2; 10 bases are shared with TRBD1. The CDR3 is 17 amino acids. Germline loops: CDR1 SNHLY, CDR2 FYNNEI. Trimming cost V 6 bases and J 3 bases; bases outside gene matches: 13. The DNA of the CDR3 is TGTGCCAGCAGACCTCCGGGACAGGGGCCTGACTACACTGAAGCTTTCTTT. Translation gives CASRPPGQGPDYTEAFF.

The J gene is TRBJ1-1, the V gene TRBV6-1, with D uncertain. V lost 2 bases and J lost 6, with 7 bases in between. From germline, CDR1 is MNHNS and CDR2 SASEGT. The CDR3 consists of 12 residues. CDR3: CASSERRAEAFF. The CDR3, as DNA: TGTGCCAGCAGTGAAAGGCGAGCTGAAGCTTTCTTT.

The table lists this clone with a count of one. The rearrangement joins TRBV7-8 to TRBJ2-1, with 8 bases lining up with TRBD2. This CDR3 spans 15 amino acids. Germline V lookup: CDR1 SGHVS, CDR2 FQNEAQ. V was clipped by 0 bases and J by 2 bases; unmatched bases: 0. The CDR3: CASSLASGAYNEQFF. CDR3 bases: TGTGCCAGCAGCTTAGCTAGCGGGGCCTACAATGAGCAGTTCTTC.

The chain links TRBV7-2 to TRBJ2-3, with D maybe TRBD2 (6 bases). This CDR3 region has 14 residues. Looked up from germline, CDR1 is SGHTA and CDR2 is FQGNSA. V was pared by 3 bases and J by 2 bases, with 9 bases between. The CDR3 loop is CASSFSGATDTQYF. The CDR3 DNA reads TGTGCCAGCAGCTTTAGCGGCGCCACAGATACGCAGTATTTT.

The rearrangement joins TRBV14 to TRBJ1-2; tentative D call: TRBD1 (5 bases). CDR1 SGHDN and CDR2 FVKESK come from the germline V gene. V lost 0 bases, J lost 7 bases, and 12 bases lay in between. CDR3 length: 14 residues. The CDR3 sequence is CASSQEGLGGGYTF. DNA of the CDR3: TGTGCCAGCAGCCAAGAGGGCCTCGGGGGTGGCTACACCTTC.

CDR3 nucleotide sequence: TGTGCCTGGAGTGTAGCCAGGGGGCAAGGCTACACCTTC. This encodes CAWSVARGQGYTF. V is TRBV30 and J is TRBJ1-2, with 8 bases fitting TRBD1. This CDR3 spans 13 amino acids. Per the germline V gene, CDR1 is GTSNPN and CDR2 is SVGIG (reference sequence). Germline trimming cut 0 bases from V and 8 bases from J; bases unmatched to any gene: 5.

This sequence joins TRBV5-4 and TRBJ2-6; 9 bases are a match to TRBD1. The CDR3 has 16 residues. Trimming at V came to 10 bases and at J to 0 bases, leaving 8 bases not matched to a gene. CDR1 is SGHNT and CDR2 is YYREEE in the germline V gene (reference sequence). This chain's CDR3 is CAVPGTGISGANVLTF. In DNA form, the CDR3 reads TGTGCCGTCCCCGGGACAGGGATCTCTGGGGCCAACGTCCTGACTTTC. Full variable domain (remainder filled in from reference TRBV5-4 and TRBJ2-6): ETGVTQSPTHLIKTRGQQVTLRCSSQSGHNTVSWYQQALGQGPQFIFQYYREEENGRGNFPPRFSGLQFPNYSSELNVNALELDDSALYLCAVPGTGISGANVLTFGAGSRLTVL.

V is TRBV30 and J is TRBJ2-7, with 9 positions matching TRBD2. Germline-derived CDR1 and CDR2 are GTSNPN and SVGIG (reference sequence). Germline trimming cut 5 bases from V and 0 bases from J; bases unmatched to any gene: 5. The CDR3 is 14 amino acids. CDR3 bases: TGTGCCTGGGGAGCGGGAGGATACTCCTACGAGCAGTACTTC. As protein: CAWGAGGYSYEQYF. Supplemented by reference TRBV30 and TRBJ2-7, the full variable domain reads SQTIHQWPATLVQPVGSPLSLECTVEGTSNPNLYWYRQAAGRGLQLLFYSVGIGQISSEVPQNLSASRPQDRQFILSSKKLLLSDSGFYLCAWGAGGYSYEQYFGPGTRLTVT.

The chain couples TRBV5-4 to TRBJ2-1; D remains ambiguous. With 0 bases removed from V and 4 bases from J, the gap between germline ends came to 5 bases. CDR1 and CDR2 from the germline V gene are SGHNT and YYREEE (reference sequence). This CDR3 has 13 residues. CDR3 DNA sequence: TGTGCCAGCAGCTTGGCCCTTTACAATGAGCAGTTCTTC. It encodes CASSLALYNEQFF.

Regarding this clone: The junction differs from germline at one of its ends, possibly a read error. The CDR3: CASSSGKDNDQPQHF. DNA of the CDR3: TGTGCTAGCAGCTCTGGAAAGGACAATGATCAGCCCCAGCATTTT. V and J are TRBV7-7 and TRBJ1-5, with D tentatively TRBD1 (5 bases). CDR1 SSHAT and CDR2 FNYEAQ come from the germline V gene (reference sequence). The CDR3 has 15 amino acids. The whole variable domain, filled in from reference TRBV7-7 and TRBJ1-5, reads GAGVSQSPRYKVTKRGQDVTLRCDPISSHATLYWYQQALGQGPEFLTYFNYEAQPDKSGLPSDRFSAERPEGSISTLTIQRTEQRDSAMYRCASSSGKDNDQPQHFGDGTRLSIL.